This TCR beta chain was sequenced during a study of a mutant IDH1 vaccine in newly diagnosed glioma. Across the study: A roughly 62% male, about 38% female split and a mean age of around 37 years characterized treated patients. Study-wide findings and caveats: Vaccination elicited immune responses in 80% to 95% of patients.

CDR3 length: 12 residues. V was cut by 8 bases and J by 13 bases, with 17 bases left in between. Germline V gene sequence: CDR1 MNHNY, CDR2 SVGAGI (reference sequence). A word on this clone: The antigen remains unidentified.

Stated time point: baseline, week 1 (first vaccination visit). Treatment specified: pre-vaccination baseline after standard-of-care therapy. Clones were read by immunoSEQ multiplex PCR, and TCRdb kept only the in-frame ones, dropping some. The repertoire includes 30,000 to 40,000 clones, about three quarters of them detected once, and about 9.4% sits in the top ten. The sequencing here drew on peripheral blood mononuclear cells (PBMCs), taken from a glioma patient treated with radiotherapy, temozolomide or both. The chain links TRBV6-6 to TRBJ2-2; D is unclear. The source of this sequence is a man aged 45 to 65 with glioma. Some clones in this sample may be carry-over from other donors' samples. The DNA for the CDR3 is TGTGCCAGCGGTCTGCCCACGGGCGTGCTGTTTTTT. Translated: CASGLPTGVLFF.